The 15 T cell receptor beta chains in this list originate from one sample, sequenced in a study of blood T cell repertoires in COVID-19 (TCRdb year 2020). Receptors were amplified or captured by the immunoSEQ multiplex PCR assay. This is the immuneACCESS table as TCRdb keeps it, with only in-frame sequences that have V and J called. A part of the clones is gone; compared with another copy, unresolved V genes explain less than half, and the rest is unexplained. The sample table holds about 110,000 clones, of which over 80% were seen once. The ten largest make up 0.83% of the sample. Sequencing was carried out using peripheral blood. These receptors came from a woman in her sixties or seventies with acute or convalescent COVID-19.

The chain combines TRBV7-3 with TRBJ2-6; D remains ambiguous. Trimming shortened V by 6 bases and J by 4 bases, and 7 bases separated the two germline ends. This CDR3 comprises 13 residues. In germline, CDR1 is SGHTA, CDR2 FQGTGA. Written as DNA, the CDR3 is TGTGCCAGCAGGTTCCCGGGGGCCAACGTCCTGACTTTC. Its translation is CASRFPGANVLTF.

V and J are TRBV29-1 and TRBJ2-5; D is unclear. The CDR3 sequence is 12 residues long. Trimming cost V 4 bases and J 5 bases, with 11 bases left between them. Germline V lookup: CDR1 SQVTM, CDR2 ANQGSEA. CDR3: CSVAVLGETQYF. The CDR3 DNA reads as TGCAGCGTTGCGGTCCTCGGGGAGACCCAGTACTTC.

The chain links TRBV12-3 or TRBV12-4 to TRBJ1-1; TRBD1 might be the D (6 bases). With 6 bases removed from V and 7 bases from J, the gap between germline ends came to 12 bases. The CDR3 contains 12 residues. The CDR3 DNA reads TGTGCCAGCAGAAGACAGGACCTTGAAGCTTTCTTT. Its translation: CASRRQDLEAFF.

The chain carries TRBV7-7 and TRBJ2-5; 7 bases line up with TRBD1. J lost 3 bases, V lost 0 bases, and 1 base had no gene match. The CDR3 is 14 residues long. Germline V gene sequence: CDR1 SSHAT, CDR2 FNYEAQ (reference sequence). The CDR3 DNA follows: TGTGCCAGCAGCTTAGCCGGGACAGAAGAGACCCAGTACTTC. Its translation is CASSLAGTEETQYF.

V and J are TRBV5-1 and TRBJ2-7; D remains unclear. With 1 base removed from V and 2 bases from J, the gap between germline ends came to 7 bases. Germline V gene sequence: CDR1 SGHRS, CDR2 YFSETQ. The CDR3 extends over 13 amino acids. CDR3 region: CASSLFFPYEQYF. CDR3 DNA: TGCGCCAGCAGCTTGTTCTTCCCCTACGAGCAGTACTTC.

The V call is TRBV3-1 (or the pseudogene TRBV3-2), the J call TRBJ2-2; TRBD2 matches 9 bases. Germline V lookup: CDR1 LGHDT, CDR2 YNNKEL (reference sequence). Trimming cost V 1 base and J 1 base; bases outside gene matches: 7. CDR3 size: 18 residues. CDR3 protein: CASSQAVGGGENTGELFF. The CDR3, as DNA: TGTGCCAGCAGCCAAGCTGTTGGCGGGGGGGAGAACACCGGGGAGCTGTTTTTT.

CDR3 sequence reads: CASSATGEVGTIYF. DNA of the CDR3: TGTGCCAGCAGCGCGACTGGGGAGGTTGGCACCATATATTTT. The gene calls are TRBV9 and TRBJ1-3; D is ambiguous. The CDR3 sequence is 14 residues long. V gave up 3 bases and J gave up 9 bases, with 16 bases separating them. In germline, CDR1 is SGDLS, CDR2 YYNGEE.

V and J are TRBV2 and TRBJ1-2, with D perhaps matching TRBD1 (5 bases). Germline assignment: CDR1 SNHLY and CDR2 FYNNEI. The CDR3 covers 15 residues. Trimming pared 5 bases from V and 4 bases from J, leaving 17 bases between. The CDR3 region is CASSIPEGAIYGYTF. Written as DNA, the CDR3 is TGTGCCAGCAGTATTCCGGAAGGGGCTATCTATGGCTACACCTTC.

DNA for the CDR3: TGTGCCACCAGTGATTTGTATGGGAGAAACAATGAGCAGTTCTTC. Translating gives CATSDLYGRNNEQFF. V is TRBV24-1 and J is TRBJ2-1, with a tentative D call TRBD2 (5 bases). The CDR3 extends over 15 amino acids. V was pared by 0 bases and J by 5 bases, with 10 bases between. Looked up from germline, CDR1 is KGHDR and CDR2 is SFDVKD.

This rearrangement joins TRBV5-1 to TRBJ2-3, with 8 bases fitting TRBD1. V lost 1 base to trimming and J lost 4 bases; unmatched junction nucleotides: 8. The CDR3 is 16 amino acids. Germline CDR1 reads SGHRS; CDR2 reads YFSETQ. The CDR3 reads CASSLILSGGSDTQYF. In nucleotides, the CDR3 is TGCGCCAGCAGCTTGATATTGTCAGGGGGCTCAGATACGCAGTATTTT.

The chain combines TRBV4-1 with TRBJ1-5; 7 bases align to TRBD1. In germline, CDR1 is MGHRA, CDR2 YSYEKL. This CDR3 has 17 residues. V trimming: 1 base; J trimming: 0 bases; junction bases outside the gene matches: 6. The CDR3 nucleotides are TGCGCCAGCAGCCAAGTAGGGACAGCTAATAGCAATCAGCCCCAGCATTTT. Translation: CASSQVGTANSNQPQHF.

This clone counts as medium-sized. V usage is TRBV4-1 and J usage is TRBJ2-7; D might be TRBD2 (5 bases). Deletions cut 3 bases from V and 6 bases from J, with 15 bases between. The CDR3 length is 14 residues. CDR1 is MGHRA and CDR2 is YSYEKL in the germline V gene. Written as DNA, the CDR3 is TGCGCCAGCAGCCACCGCTCAGAGGGTAGCGAGCAGTACTTC. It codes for CASSHRSEGSEQYF.

The CDR3: CASSIGELYEQYF. The DNA for the CDR3 is TGTGCCAGTAGTATAGGGGAGCTTTACGAGCAGTACTTC. The chain uses TRBV19 and TRBJ2-7, with D perhaps TRBD2 (5 bases). CDR1 LNHDA and CDR2 SQIVND come from the germline V gene (reference sequence). V was trimmed by 1 base and J by 4 bases, leaving 8 bases between them. CDR3 length: 13 residues. Full variable domain (outside the CDR3, taken from reference TRBV19 and TRBJ2-7): DGGITQSPKYLFRKEGQNVTLSCEQNLNHDAMYWYRQDPGQGLRLIYYSQIVNDFQKGDIAEGYSVSREKKESFPLTVTSAQKNPTAFYLCASSIGELYEQYFGPGTRLTVT.

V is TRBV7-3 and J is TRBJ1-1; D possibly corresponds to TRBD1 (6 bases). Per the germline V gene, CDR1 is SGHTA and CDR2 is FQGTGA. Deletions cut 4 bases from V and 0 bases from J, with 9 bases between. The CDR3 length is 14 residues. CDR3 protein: CASSSTGMNTEAFF. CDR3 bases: TGTGCCAGCAGCTCCACAGGGATGAACACTGAAGCTTTCTTT.

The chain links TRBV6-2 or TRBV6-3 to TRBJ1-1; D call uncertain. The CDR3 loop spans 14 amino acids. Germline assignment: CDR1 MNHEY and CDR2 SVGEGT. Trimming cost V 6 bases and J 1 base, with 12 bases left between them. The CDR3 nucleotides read TGTGCCAGCAGCCCCATTGGGCAGAACACTGAAGCTTTCTTT. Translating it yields CASSPIGQNTEAFF.